Below are 26 T cell receptor beta chains sequenced from a single sample in a study of Graves' ophthalmopathy and Graves' hyperthyroidism. RNA transcripts served as template for amplifying TCR beta CDR3 sequences. The first round was an RT-PCR with HTBI primers, and the second round was a multiplex PCR. TCRdb re-called the multiplex PCR reads through MiXCR, storing one row per CDR3 protein. The table shows about 370,000 distinct CDR3 sequences, with approximately 18% occurring only once. The specimen was peripheral blood. These receptors were obtained from an adult woman with stable Graves' hyperthyroidism.

This clonotype has ten or more counts. J is TRBJ2-6 and V is TRBV6-2 or TRBV6-3; D is undetermined. The germline V and J ends were trimmed by 2 bases and 4 bases, with 6 bases remaining between them. The CDR3 is 14 amino acids. Germline assignment: CDR1 MNHEY and CDR2 SVGEGT. CDR3 sequence: CASSYASGANVLTF. CDR3 nucleotides: TGTGCCAGCAGTTACGCATCCGGGGCCAACGTCCTGACTTTC.

The sample holds many counts of this clonotype. The genes are TRBV29-1 and TRBJ2-7; D is uncertain. The V and J ends lost 5 bases and 6 bases respectively, with 5 bases between them. Germline loops: CDR1 SQVTM, CDR2 ANQGSEA. This CDR3 has 9 residues. The CDR3 sequence is CSVKIEQYF. For the CDR3, the DNA is TGCAGCGTTAAGATCGAGCAGTACTTC.

This clonotype was seen at least ten times. This chain links TRBV18 with TRBJ1-1; the D gene is possibly TRBD1 (6 bases). Germline V gene lookup returns CDR1 KGHSH and CDR2 LQKENI. This CDR3 has 15 residues. Trimming took 4 bases from V and 2 from J, leaving 14 bases between them. The CDR3 bases are TGTGCCAGCTCACTAGGCACGACAGGAAACACTGAAGCTTTCTTT. Protein product: CASSLGTTGNTEAFF.

The sample holds a few counts of this clonotype. It may be a read error: a sequence one base away is much more abundant. The CDR3 coding sequence is TGTGCCAGCAGCTTGGTGCCGGGGGCAAGAAATCGGCCCCAGCATTTT. This translates into CASSLVPGARNRPQHF. V is TRBV5-5 and J is TRBJ1-5; perhaps TRBD1 as D (6 bases). This CDR3 region has 16 residues. The germline V gene has CDR1 SGHKS and CDR2 YYEKEE (reference sequence).

This clonotype was seen many times. The rearrangement uses TRBV28 and TRBJ2-5, with 7 bases lining up with TRBD1. Germline trimming cut 8 bases from V and 5 bases from J; bases unmatched to any gene: 14. Germline loops: CDR1 MDHEN, CDR2 SYDVKM. There are 15 residues in the CDR3. CDR3 sequence (DNA): TGTGCCAGCTCTATGACCGGGACAGTAGGGGAGACCCAGTACTTC. Translation: CASSMTGTVGETQYF.

This chain connects TRBV4-1 to TRBJ2-2, with D uncertain. V dropped 5 bases and J dropped 0 bases, with 10 bases sitting between them. The CDR3 spans 15 residues. Germline-derived CDR1 and CDR2 are MGHRA and YSYEKL. The CDR3 region is CASSVEGTNTGELFF. CDR3 sequence (DNA): TGCGCCAGCAGCGTAGAAGGGACGAACACCGGGGAGCTGTTTTTT.

This clonotype has ten or more counts. This rearrangement joins TRBV12-3 or TRBV12-4 to TRBJ2-5; 7 bases are a match to TRBD2. The junction had 11 bases not matched to a gene; V was cut back by 5 bases and J by 5 bases. The CDR3 sequence is 15 residues long. The DNA for the CDR3 is TGTGCCAGCAGTCCGTCGCTTGGGGGGGTGGAGACCCAGTACTTC. Encoded protein: CASSPSLGGVETQYF.

This clonotype has a count of ten or more. The chain is built from TRBV27 and TRBJ2-5; no definite D call. This CDR3 is built from 16 residues. Germline V CDR1 and CDR2: MNHEY, SMNVEV (reference sequence). Trimming took 8 bases from V and 5 from J, leaving 24 bases between them. The CDR3 reads CASDRAAEVIWETQYF. DNA of the CDR3: TGTGCCAGCGACCGGGCAGCTGAAGTGATTTGGGAGACCCAGTACTTC.

Ten or more counts support this clonotype. The gene calls are TRBV13 and TRBJ2-7, with no clear D. The CDR3 runs 15 residues. The V gene's germline CDR1 is PRHDT and CDR2 FYEKMQ (reference sequence). Trimming took 3 bases from V and 1 from J, leaving 13 bases between them. As DNA, the CDR3 is TGTGCCAGCAGCTTGTTTGCTGACGGGTCCTACGAGCAGTACTTC. Amino acids: CASSLFADGSYEQYF.

In this sample, this clonotype turned up many times. The chain recombines TRBV12-3 or TRBV12-4 with TRBJ1-1, with a weak D call TRBD1 (6 bases). This CDR3 has 14 amino acids. Between the trimmed V and J ends, which lost 3 bases and 0 bases, there was a span of 8 bases. CDR3 loop: CASSFTGMNTEAFF. For the CDR3, the DNA is TGTGCCAGCAGTTTTACAGGGATGAACACTGAAGCTTTCTTT.

This clonotype was picked up many times. This rearrangement joins TRBV27 to TRBJ1-2, with 9 bases lining up with TRBD1. CDR3 length equals 14 residues. CDR1 is MNHEY, CDR2 SMNVEV, per germline (reference sequence). The ends lost 8 bases at V and 4 bases at J; junction bases unmatched: 8. The CDR3 nucleotides are TGTGCCAGCGCCACACAGGGGGCCAGCTATGGCTACACCTTC. Amino acid sequence: CASATQGASYGYTF.

This clonotype was seen at least ten times. V usage is TRBV28 and J usage is TRBJ2-1, with TRBD2 matching over 8 bases. Germline V gene data show CDR1 as MDHEN and CDR2 as SYDVKM. V trimming: 3 bases; J trimming: 6 bases; junction bases outside the gene matches: 16. The CDR3 runs to 18 residues. In DNA form, the CDR3 reads TGTGCCAGCAGTTTCGGGGGGGCTAAGGCCCAGGATGGCAATGAGCAGTTCTTC. Amino acids: CASSFGGAKAQDGNEQFF.

Details on this clonotype: A much larger clone lies one base from this, so it may be a read error. V is TRBV4-1 and J is TRBJ2-7; D may be TRBD2 (5 bases). The germline V gene encodes CDR1 MGHRA and CDR2 YSYEKL. The CDR3 is 14 residues long. The V and J ends lost 1 base and 2 bases respectively, with 9 bases between them. This CDR3 reads CASSQVDWAYEQYF. CDR3 sequence (DNA): TGCGCCAGCAGCCAAGTGGACTGGGCCTACGAGCAGTACTTC.

Ten or more counts support this clonotype. The V gene is TRBV12-3 or TRBV12-4, the J gene TRBJ1-6; D gene unclear. The germline V and J ends were trimmed by 7 bases and 9 bases, with 16 bases remaining between them. The CDR3 extends over 14 amino acids. CDR3 sequence (DNA): TGTGCCAGCACTTTGGACGGTTACGTTTCACCCCTCCACTTT. It is translated as CASTLDGYVSPLHF.

This clonotype was seen ten or more times. This chain joins TRBV12-3 or TRBV12-4 and TRBJ2-7; D is perhaps TRBD1 (5 bases). The CDR3 is 15 amino acids. Trimming cost V 7 bases and J 1 base, with 17 bases left between them. The CDR3 spells CASKGRGQNSYEQYF. CDR3 nucleotide sequence: TGTGCCAGCAAGGGAAGGGGTCAGAATTCCTACGAGCAGTACTTC.

This clonotype was found many times. This chain links TRBV5-1 with TRBJ1-2, with a weak D call TRBD1 (6 bases). The germline V gene has CDR1 SGHRS and CDR2 YFSETQ. The V and J ends lost 4 bases and 2 bases respectively, with 9 bases between them. This CDR3 is built from 13 residues. This chain's CDR3 is CASSQGSNYGYTF. The CDR3 nucleotides read TGCGCCAGCAGCCAGGGGTCGAACTATGGCTACACCTTC.

This clonotype was seen a few times. A clone one base away is much larger, so this may be a read error. The missing conserved phenylalanine or tryptophan at the end of this CDR3 makes a read error likely. The chain has TRBV4-2 and TRBJ2-2, with 7 bases fitting TRBD2. The V gene end was trimmed by 4 bases and the J gene end by 4 bases; junction bases not matched to a gene: 0. The CDR3 runs to 13 residues. CDR1 LGHNA and CDR2 YNFKEQ come from the germline V gene. CDR3 region: CASSRTSTGELFV. In nucleotides, the CDR3 is TGTGCCAGCAGCCGGACTAGCACCGGGGAGCTGTTTGTT.

The chain combines TRBV28 with TRBJ1-1, with D possibly matching TRBD1 (5 bases). The CDR3 loop spans 15 amino acids. Germline V gives CDR1 MDHEN, CDR2 SYDVKM. Trimming took off 8 bases at V and 0 bases at J, with 16 bases between the two ends. CDR3 nucleotides: TGTGCCAGCCCACCCCAGGGTAGGATGAACACTGAAGCTTTCTTT. This encodes CASPPQGRMNTEAFF.

This clonotype was counted ten times or more. This rearrangement joins TRBV29-1 to TRBJ1-3; 7 nucleotides line up with TRBD1. CDR1 and CDR2 from the germline V gene are SQVTM and ANQGSEA. The length of the CDR3 is 16 residues. The V and J ends lost 4 bases and 0 bases, in that order; junction bases with no gene match: 9. The CDR3 coding sequence is TGCAGCGTTGGGGGGCCAGGGACAGCCTCTGGAAACACCATATATTTT. It is translated as CSVGGPGTASGNTIYF.

In its sample, this clonotype was seen many times. The rearrangement links TRBV7-2 to TRBJ2-5; 8 bases align to TRBD1. V was pared by 4 bases and J by 5 bases, with 9 bases of the junction left unmatched. CDR3 length equals 15 residues. Looked up from germline, CDR1 is SGHTA and CDR2 is FQGNSA. In DNA, the CDR3 is TGTGCCAGCAGCTATCGGGCAGGGGGCGTGGAGACCCAGTACTTC. As protein: CASSYRAGGVETQYF. Drawing the rest from reference TRBV7-2 and TRBJ2-5, the complete variable domain is GAGVSQSPSNKVTEKGKDVELRCDPISGHTALYWYRQSLGQGLEFLIYFQGNSAPDKSGLPSDRFSAERTGGSVSTLTIQRTQQEDSAVYLCASSYRAGGVETQYFGPGTRLLVL.

In this sample, this clonotype turned up many times. This sequence joins TRBV27 and TRBJ1-1, with a tentative D call TRBD1 (5 bases). Germline CDR1 is MNHEY and CDR2 is SMNVEV (reference sequence). Deletions cut 10 bases from V and 5 bases from J, with 17 bases between. This CDR3 is 13 amino acids long. This chain's CDR3 is CATREAGGTEAFF. The CDR3 DNA follows: TGTGCCACCCGGGAAGCGGGGGGAACTGAAGCTTTCTTT.

This clonotype appeared a few times. A much larger clone lies one base from this, so it may be a read error. The chain has TRBV27 and TRBJ1-2; a weak D match, TRBD1 (5 bases). CDR1 and CDR2 (germline): MNHEY, SMNVEV (reference sequence). The CDR3 runs 11 residues. V lost 6 bases and J lost 4, with 6 bases in between. DNA of the CDR3: TGTGCCAGCAGAGACAGCTATGGCTACACCTTC. Translating it yields CASRDSYGYTF.

This clonotype was picked up many times. The J gene is TRBJ2-7, the V gene TRBV6-1; perhaps TRBD2 as D (6 bases). This CDR3 is 15 amino acids long. The V end lost 3 bases, the J end lost 4 bases, and 16 bases lay between the germline ends. CDR1 is MNHNS and CDR2 is SASEGT in the germline V gene. This chain's CDR3 is CASSDIREPTYEQYF. The CDR3 DNA follows: TGTGCCAGCAGTGATATACGGGAGCCCACATACGAGCAGTACTTC.

This clonotype was detected many times. The chain couples TRBV12-3 or TRBV12-4 to TRBJ2-6; D might be TRBD2 (5 bases). The V and J ends lost 6 bases and 2 bases respectively, with 17 bases between them. The CDR3 runs to 17 residues. The CDR3, as DNA: TGTGCCAGCAGCCCCGAGACGCGGGTAACTGGGGCCAACGTCCTGACTTTC. It translates to CASSPETRVTGANVLTF.

In this sample, this clonotype turned up many times. CDR3 DNA sequence: TGTGCCAGCAGCCCCGTACGGCCTAGCTCCTACGAGCAGTACTTC. Its translation is CASSPVRPSSYEQYF. The J gene is TRBJ2-7, the V gene TRBV28; no reliable D call. This CDR3 is built from 15 residues. V was trimmed by 6 bases and J by 0 bases, leaving 15 bases between them. Germline V lookup: CDR1 MDHEN, CDR2 SYDVKM.

This clonotype was recorded at least ten times. The genes are TRBV28 and TRBJ2-7, with 8 bases aligning to TRBD1. In germline, CDR1 is MDHEN, CDR2 SYDVKM. Losses at the gene ends were 5 bases for V and 5 bases for J; bases not matched to a gene: 5. CDR3 length: 13 amino acids. CDR3 amino acids: CASSPTGANEQYF. The CDR3, as DNA: TGTGCCAGCAGTCCGACAGGGGCCAACGAGCAGTACTTC.